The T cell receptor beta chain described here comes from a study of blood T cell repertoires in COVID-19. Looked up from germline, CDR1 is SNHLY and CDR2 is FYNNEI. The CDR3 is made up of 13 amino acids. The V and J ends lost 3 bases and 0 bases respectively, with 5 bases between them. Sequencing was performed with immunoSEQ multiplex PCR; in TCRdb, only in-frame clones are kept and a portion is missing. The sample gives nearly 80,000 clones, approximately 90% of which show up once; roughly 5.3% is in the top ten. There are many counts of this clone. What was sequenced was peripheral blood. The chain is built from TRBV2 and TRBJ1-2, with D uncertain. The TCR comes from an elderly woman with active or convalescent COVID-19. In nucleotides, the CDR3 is TGTGCCAGCAGTGAGAACACTAACTATGGCTACACCTTC. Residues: CASSENTNYGYTF.